The 26 T cell receptor beta chains below all came from one sample that was sequenced in a study of CD8 T cells in Susac syndrome. When the RNA was reverse transcribed, random hexamers were used with an input of 0.5 to 1 ug. TCRdb itself ran the immunoSEQ multiplex PCR reads through MiXCR, one entry per CDR3 protein. The data contain over 350,000 distinct CDR3 sequences, 75% to 90% of them singletons. The sample consisted of CD8+ T cells from PBMCs. These receptors originate from a human donor with multiple sclerosis.

This chain joins TRBV12-5 and TRBJ2-7; 10 nucleotides align to TRBD1. The CDR3 contains 16 residues. Trimming cost V 5 bases and J 5 bases; bases outside gene matches: 12. From germline, CDR1 is LGHNT and CDR2 FRNRAP. The CDR3 reads CASGTSRDRGFNEQYF. For the CDR3, the DNA is TGTGCTAGTGGTACCTCCCGGGACAGGGGCTTCAACGAGCAGTACTTC.

This chain joins TRBV6-5 and TRBJ2-7; D gene unclear. The CDR3 covers 13 residues. The germline gives CDR1 MNHEY, CDR2 SVGAGI. Trimming pared 2 bases from V and 5 bases from J, leaving 10 bases between. CDR3 in amino acids: CASSYSRQNEQYF. In DNA, the CDR3 is TGTGCCAGCAGTTACAGTCGGCAGAACGAGCAGTACTTC.

V is TRBV12-3 or TRBV12-4 and J is TRBJ2-5, with 10 bases aligning to TRBD1. The CDR3 runs to 17 residues. Trimming removed 3 bases from V and 5 bases from J; junction bases left unmatched: 12. The CDR3 region is CASSFSSRDRGWETQYF. In nucleotides, the CDR3 is TGTGCCAGCAGTTTCTCGTCCCGGGACAGGGGTTGGGAGACCCAGTACTTC.

The chain is built from TRBV6-2 or TRBV6-3 and TRBJ2-7, with 10 bases matching TRBD2. Germline CDR1 and CDR2: MNHEY and SVGEGT. This CDR3 has 16 amino acids. With V trimmed by 0 bases and J by 2 bases, 4 bases remained unmatched. The CDR3 loop is CASSYSTAGGPYEQYF. The CDR3 DNA follows: TGTGCCAGCAGTTACTCGACAGCGGGAGGGCCCTACGAGCAGTACTTC.

V and J are TRBV27 and TRBJ1-2, with TRBD1 matching over 9 bases. After removal of 3 bases from V and 8 bases from J, the junction contained 10 bases not matched to a gene. Germline V lookup: CDR1 MNHEY, CDR2 SMNVEV (reference sequence). This CDR3 is 15 amino acids long. CDR3 residues: CASSFVQGAFGGYTF. In nucleotides, the CDR3 is TGTGCCAGCAGTTTCGTACAGGGGGCGTTTGGGGGCTACACCTTC.

The J gene is TRBJ1-1, the V gene TRBV10-1, with 8 bases fitting TRBD1. V was clipped by 5 bases and J by 4 bases; unmatched bases: 3. The CDR3 extends over 13 amino acids. The germline V gene has CDR1 WNHNN and CDR2 SYGVQD (reference sequence). CDR3 sequence (DNA): TGCGCCAGCAGTAATACAGGGGGCACTGAAGCTTTCTTT. Protein product: CASSNTGGTEAFF.

This chain connects TRBV19 to TRBJ2-3; D is tentatively TRBD1 or TRBD2 (6 bases each). CDR1 is LNHDA and CDR2 is SQIVND in the germline V gene (reference sequence). This CDR3 is built from 15 residues. The V and J ends lost 10 bases and 2 bases respectively, with 19 bases between them. This chain's CDR3 is CATTPLGGYTDTQYF. For the CDR3, the DNA is TGTGCCACCACCCCGCTGGGGGGCTACACAGATACGCAGTATTTT.

V usage is TRBV28 and J usage is TRBJ1-1; no clear D. V lost 6 bases, J lost 7 bases, and 9 bases lay in between. Germline loops: CDR1 MDHEN, CDR2 SYDVKM. The length of the CDR3 is 11 residues. CDR3 amino acids: CASSSTFEAFF. For the CDR3, the DNA is TGTGCCAGCAGCTCCACTTTTGAAGCTTTCTTT.

In DNA form, the CDR3 reads TGTGCCAGCAGCCAAGGTTCGTGGGTAACCTACGAGCAGTACTTC. Its translation is CASSQGSWVTYEQYF. The chain employs TRBV4-2 and TRBJ2-7, with D unresolved. Trimming removed 1 base at V and 2 bases at J, with 12 bases between. The CDR3 covers 15 residues. Looked up from germline, CDR1 is LGHNA and CDR2 is YNFKEQ.

The V and J genes are TRBV2 and TRBJ2-7, with 10 positions matching TRBD1. After removal of 4 bases from V and 6 bases from J, the junction contained 3 bases not matched to a gene. The CDR3 has 13 amino acids. Germline V gene lookup returns CDR1 SNHLY and CDR2 FYNNEI. CDR3 protein: CASSAWDRGEQYF. CDR3 DNA sequence: TGTGCCAGCAGTGCCTGGGACAGGGGCGAGCAGTACTTC.

This clonotype was seen a single time. The conserved closing phenylalanine or tryptophan is absent in this CDR3, likely reflecting a read error. The CDR3 DNA sequence: TGTGCCAGCAGCTTAGACTTTGGTCAGCCCCAGCATTCT. Amino acid sequence: CASSLDFGQPQHS. This chain uses TRBV7-6 with TRBJ1-5; D is undetermined. Germline CDR1 SGHVS, CDR2 FNYEAQ. The CDR3 has 13 amino acids. Trimming took 1 base from V and 6 from J, leaving 7 bases between them.

The count of this clonotype is one. The chain links TRBV4-1 to TRBJ1-2, with TRBD1 as a possible D gene (6 bases). Trimming removed 1 base at V and 5 bases at J, with 17 bases between. CDR1 is MGHRA, CDR2 YSYEKL, per germline. The CDR3 is 16 amino acids. The DNA of the CDR3 is TGCGCCAGCAGCCAAGTGGACAGTATCAACCGTTATGGCTACACCTTC. It yields the protein CASSQVDSINRYGYTF.

Notes on this clonotype: Its ends do not fully match the called genes, so a read error is possible. The chain uses TRBV29-1 and TRBJ2-7, with TRBD1 matching over 8 bases. CDR1 and CDR2 from the germline V gene are SQVTM and ANQGSEA. The CDR3 extends over 14 amino acids. CDR3 loop: CSVEGAGGDYEQYF. CDR3 DNA sequence: TGCAGCGTGGAAGGGGCAGGGGGCGATTACGAGCAGTACTTC.

This clonotype was seen a single time. This chain uses TRBV20-1 with TRBJ1-1, with a weak D call TRBD1 (6 bases). Germline assignment: CDR1 DFQATT and CDR2 SNEGSKA (reference sequence). The CDR3 totals 14 residues. Between the trimmed V and J ends, which lost 3 bases and 2 bases, there was a span of 13 bases. The CDR3 coding sequence is TGCAGTGCTAGGGTGGCAGGGGAAAACACTGAAGCTTTCTTT. It specifies CSARVAGENTEAFF.

The chain is built from TRBV5-1 and TRBJ1-2; tentative D call: TRBD1 (6 bases). V gave up 2 bases and J gave up 7 bases, with 21 bases separating them. CDR3 length: 16 residues. Germline V CDR1 and CDR2: SGHRS, YFSETQ. CDR3 in amino acids: CASSLLLEGGDSGYTF. The DNA of the CDR3 is TGCGCCAGCAGCTTATTATTGGAAGGGGGGGATTCTGGCTACACCTTC.

The V and J genes are TRBV27 and TRBJ2-5; TRBD2 matches 7 bases. There are 15 residues in the CDR3. Germline lookup yields CDR1 MNHEY and CDR2 SMNVEV (reference sequence). The junction had 12 bases not matched to a gene; V was cut back by 6 bases and J by 5 bases. The CDR3: CASSPVGGSAETQYF. The DNA of the CDR3 is TGTGCCAGCAGCCCCGTTGGCGGGAGTGCTGAGACCCAGTACTTC.

The chain links TRBV10-3 to TRBJ1-5; D uncertain. V lost 2 bases to trimming and J lost 4 bases, with 9 bases between them. This CDR3 comprises 14 residues. The germline V gene has CDR1 ENHRY and CDR2 SYGVKD. The CDR3 reads CAISETRSNQPQHF. The CDR3 DNA sequence: TGTGCCATCAGTGAGACCCGGTCGAATCAGCCCCAGCATTTT.

The chain links TRBV7-9 to TRBJ1-4; D unresolved. In germline, CDR1 is SEHNR, CDR2 FQNEAQ (reference sequence). The CDR3 covers 14 residues. V shed 0 bases and J shed 5 bases, with 7 bases lying between them. CDR3 residues: CASSLAQPNEKLFF. In DNA form, the CDR3 reads TGTGCCAGCAGCTTAGCACAGCCAAATGAAAAACTGTTTTTT.

V gene TRBV4-1 combines with J gene TRBJ2-7; D not resolved. Germline loops: CDR1 MGHRA, CDR2 YSYEKL. The CDR3 has 14 amino acids. V lost 1 base to trimming and J lost 5 bases, with 12 bases between them. CDR3 region: CASSQAGSLDEQYF. CDR3 in DNA: TGCGCCAGCAGCCAAGCGGGTTCGCTGGACGAGCAGTACTTC.

The V gene is TRBV11-2, the J gene TRBJ2-7; TRBD2 matches 7 bases. Germline-derived CDR1 and CDR2 are SGHAT and FQNNGV. The CDR3 sequence is 14 residues long. V was pared by 1 base and J by 4 bases, with 4 bases of the junction left unmatched. In DNA form, the CDR3 reads TGTGCCAGCAGCTTAGTGGCGGGAGTTTACGAGCAGTACTTC. It yields the protein CASSLVAGVYEQYF.

This clonotype was seen a few times. V usage is TRBV4-1 and J usage is TRBJ2-3, with D maybe TRBD2 (5 bases). Trimming took 0 bases from V and 0 from J, leaving 7 bases between them. Per the germline V gene, CDR1 is MGHRA and CDR2 is YSYEKL. This CDR3 spans 15 amino acids. The CDR3 region is CASSQEEVSTDTQYF. DNA for the CDR3: TGCGCCAGCAGCCAAGAGGAGGTTAGCACAGATACGCAGTATTTT.

This clonotype has just a few counts. The chain carries TRBV20-1 and TRBJ1-4, with D perhaps TRBD1 (6 bases). Germline V lookup: CDR1 DFQATT, CDR2 SNEGSKA (reference sequence). The CDR3 has 15 residues. V dropped 3 bases and J dropped 6 bases, with 17 bases sitting between them. The CDR3 bases are TGCAGTGCTAGCGAAAGGGGGGATCCTGATGAAAAACTGTTTTTT. Amino acid sequence: CSASERGDPDEKLFF.

The count of this clonotype is one. This rearrangement joins TRBV7-9 to TRBJ1-1; 8 bases agree with TRBD1. Germline trimming cut 4 bases from V and 5 bases from J; bases unmatched to any gene: 9. This CDR3 comprises 15 residues. Germline CDR1 and CDR2: SEHNR and FQNEAQ (reference sequence). In nucleotides, the CDR3 is TGTGCCAGCAGCTCCGGACAGGGAAGTAGGACTGAAGCTTTCTTT. It specifies CASSSGQGSRTEAFF. Based on the CDR3 plus reference TRBV7-9 and TRBJ1-1, the full variable domain is DTGVSQNPRHKITKRGQNVTFRCDPISEHNRLYWYRQTLGQGPEFLTYFQNEAQLEKSRLLSDRFSAERPKGSFSTLEIQRTEQGDSAMYLCASSSGQGSRTEAFFGQGTRLTVV.

The chain couples TRBV7-2 to TRBJ2-2; 13 nucleotides align to TRBD2. Trimming cost V 4 bases and J 0 bases; bases outside gene matches: 5. The germline V gene encodes CDR1 SGHTA and CDR2 FQGNSA. CDR3 length equals 18 residues. The CDR3 is CASSSGLAGPANTGELFF. As DNA, the CDR3 is TGTGCCAGCAGCTCGGGACTAGCGGGGCCGGCGAACACCGGGGAGCTGTTTTTT.

This clonotype has only a few counts. The chain couples TRBV6-1 to TRBJ1-2; perhaps TRBD1 as D (6 bases). CDR1 is MNHNS, CDR2 SASEGT, per germline. The ends were cut back, 3 bases at V and 7 bases at J, with 15 bases in the middle. This CDR3 has 14 amino acids. As DNA, the CDR3 is TGTGCCAGCAGTGAGAGACAGGATATCGGTGGCTACACCTTC. It yields the protein CASSERQDIGGYTF.

The genes are TRBV24-1 and TRBJ2-1; weak D call: TRBD1 (5 bases). Per germline, CDR1 KGHDR and CDR2 SFDVKD. CDR3 size: 15 residues. The V and J ends lost 5 bases and 4 bases respectively, with 14 bases between them. The CDR3 protein is CATSGSQGGYNEQFF. CDR3 in DNA: TGTGCCACCAGTGGATCGCAGGGTGGGTACAATGAGCAGTTCTTC.